This T cell receptor (beta chain) was sequenced during a study of blood T cell repertoires in COVID-19. V shed 4 bases and J shed 4 bases, with 19 bases lying between them. CDR1 and CDR2 from the germline V gene are GTSNPN and SVGIG (reference sequence). The CDR3 is 16 residues long. TCRdb's table, derived via immunoSEQ multiplex PCR, lists solely in-frame clones and lacks some. Among about 140,000 clones listed, 70% to 90% were seen once. This chain joins TRBV30 and TRBJ1-4; D possibly corresponds to TRBD1 (6 bases). The clonotype originates from a woman in her sixties with acute or convalescent COVID-19. Material: peripheral blood. This CDR3 is CAWKVYVRGFNEKLFF. The CDR3 DNA reads as TGTGCCTGGAAGGTGTATGTTAGGGGGTTTAATGAAAAACTGTTTTTT.